A single sample gave rise to the 18 T cell receptor beta chains below, sequenced in a study of vaccination effects on CD4 cells after COVID-19. Before sequencing, viral peptide pools were used by the ViraFEST assay to expand antigen-specific CD4+ T cells. Investigators separated out CD4+ T cells once approximately 10 days of culture had passed. The vaccine given was either BNT162b2 or mRNA-1273, in two doses. For these receptors, no antigen is known. Using immunoSEQ multiplex PCR, the repertoire was profiled, and TCRdb retains in-frame clones only, with some absent. Of roughly 59,000 clones in the sample, around four fifths were seen once. Sequencing was performed on CD4+ T cells from PBMCs cultured with HCoV-OC43 spike peptides, taken after COVID-19 vaccination. Subset noted: HCoV-OC43 spike overlapping peptide pool stimulation. The receptor source for this set is a human donor who received a COVID-19 vaccine.

The chain employs TRBV7-3 and TRBJ1-1; D may be TRBD1 (5 bases). The ends were cut back, 2 bases at V and 4 bases at J, with 8 bases in the middle. The CDR3 loop spans 13 amino acids. Germline V lookup: CDR1 SGHTA, CDR2 FQGTGA. The CDR3 nucleotides read TGTGCCAGCAGCTTATCCGGGGGCACTGAAGCTTTCTTT. It specifies CASSLSGGTEAFF. Variable domain in full (rest from reference TRBV7-3 and TRBJ1-1): GAGVSQTPSNKVTEKGKYVELRCDPISGHTALYWYRQSLGQGPEFLIYFQGTGAADDSGLPNDRFFAVRPEGSVSTLKIQRTERGDSAVYLCASSLSGGTEAFFGQGTRLTVV.

The chain employs TRBV4-1 and TRBJ2-5; a weak D match, TRBD1 (6 bases). V was trimmed by 6 bases and J by 4 bases, leaving 15 bases between them. The CDR3 consists of 14 residues. Germline values: CDR1 MGHRA, CDR2 YSYEKL. CDR3 nucleotides: TGCGCCAGCAGTCTTTACAGGGATGGAGAGACCCAGTACTTC. Protein: CASSLYRDGETQYF.

This clone has a handful of counts. The chain couples TRBV19 to TRBJ2-2; D not resolved. V lost 4 bases and J lost 5, with 11 bases in between. This CDR3 region has 14 residues. Germline loops: CDR1 LNHDA, CDR2 SQIVND (reference sequence). CDR3 sequence reads: CASSTRHQTGELFF. The CDR3 coding sequence is TGTGCCAGTAGTACTCGACACCAAACCGGGGAGCTGTTTTTT.

The chain is built from TRBV7-2 and TRBJ2-1, with 7 nucleotides matching TRBD1. This CDR3 is built from 12 residues. V lost 5 bases and J lost 12; bases outside the gene matches: 7. The germline CDR1 and CDR2 sequences are SGHTA and FQGNSA. The CDR3 protein is CASSRPQGRQFF. As DNA, the CDR3 is TGTGCCAGCAGCCGCCCACAGGGGAGGCAGTTCTTC.

This clone occurred once. This chain uses TRBV11-2 with TRBJ2-4, with D perhaps matching TRBD2 (6 bases). CDR1 is SGHAT, CDR2 FQNNGV, per germline. V lost 3 bases and J 2 bases, leaving 8 bases between the germline ends. The CDR3 is made up of 14 amino acids. In DNA, the CDR3 is TGTGCCAGCAGCTTCGGGGGAACCAAAAACATTCAGTACTTC. Translated, it gives CASSFGGTKNIQYF. The full variable domain, completed using reference TRBV11-2 and TRBJ2-4, is EAGVAQSPRYKIIEKRQSVAFWCNPISGHATLYWYQQILGQGPKLLIQFQNNGVVDDSQLPKDRFSAERLKGVDSTLKIQPAKLEDSAVYLCASSFGGTKNIQYFGAGTRLSVL.

This clone has only one observation. The genes are TRBV7-2 and TRBJ1-3; D gene uncertain. Germline values: CDR1 SGHTA, CDR2 FQGNSA. With 1 base removed from V and 0 bases from J, the gap between germline ends came to 7 bases. CDR3 length equals 15 residues. The CDR3 bases are TGTGCCAGCAGCTTAGTGGCACACTCTGGAAACACCATATATTTT. Encoded protein: CASSLVAHSGNTIYF.

CDR3 in amino acids: CAWSTRGLAKNIQYF. DNA for the CDR3: TGTGCCTGGAGTACTAGGGGACTAGCCAAAAACATTCAGTACTTC. This chain uses TRBV30 with TRBJ2-4, with D possibly matching TRBD2 (6 bases). CDR1 is GTSNPN, CDR2 SVGIG, per germline (reference sequence). The CDR3 consists of 15 residues. V lost 2 bases to trimming and J lost 0 bases, with 11 bases between them.

The gene calls are TRBV5-1 and TRBJ2-3; 9 nucleotides match TRBD1. The CDR3 sequence is 14 residues long. The V gene end was trimmed by 3 bases and the J gene end by 6 bases; junction bases not matched to a gene: 5. Looked up from germline, CDR1 is SGHRS and CDR2 is YFSETQ. The CDR3 sequence is CASSWGQGSDTQYF. CDR3 DNA sequence: TGCGCCAGCAGCTGGGGACAGGGAAGCGATACGCAGTATTTT.

The sample holds a few counts of this clone. CDR3 sequence: CASTLSGAGYEQYV. The CDR3 region has the DNA TGTGCCAGCACCCTAAGCGGGGCAGGTTACGAGCAGTACGTC. V gene TRBV2 combines with J gene TRBJ2-7; 7 positions match TRBD2. Looked up from germline, CDR1 is SNHLY and CDR2 is FYNNEI. The CDR3 runs 14 residues. With V trimmed by 7 bases and J by 4 bases, 10 bases remained unmatched.

This clone was observed a few times. This chain links TRBV9 with TRBJ1-1; 7 positions match TRBD1. Per the germline V gene, CDR1 is SGDLS and CDR2 is YYNGEE. This CDR3 is built from 14 residues. The trim removed 1 base at V and 2 bases at J, leaving 2 bases unmatched. CDR3 loop: CASSVPGGNTEAFF. The DNA for the CDR3 is TGTGCCAGCAGCGTACCAGGGGGTAACACTGAAGCTTTCTTT. The whole variable domain, remainder taken from reference TRBV9 and TRBJ1-1, is DSGVTQTPKHLITATGQRVTLRCSPRSGDLSVYWYQQSLDQGLQFLIQYYNGEERAKGNILERFSAQQFPDLHSELNLSSLELGDSALYFCASSVPGGNTEAFFGQGTRLTVV.

This chain uses TRBV4-3 with TRBJ1-3, with no clear D. Germline CDR1 reads LGHNA; CDR2 reads YSLEER. Trimming left V 0 bases short and J 2 bases short, with 17 bases between. CDR3 length: 18 amino acids. The CDR3 DNA follows: TGCGCCAGCAGCCAAGATCATCACCGATCGAAACCTGGAAACACCATATATTTT. Its translation: CASSQDHHRSKPGNTIYF.

V usage is TRBV12-1 and J usage is TRBJ2-1; the table names TRBD1, a call not compared with the DNA. TRBV12-1 is assigned pseudogene status. This CDR3 region has 14 residues. The CDR3 DNA reads TGTGCCAGCAGCTTTCGAACCCGGACAGGGGGTAAGGTCTTC. It codes for CASSFRTRTGGKVF.

V usage is TRBV5-1 and J usage is TRBJ1-5; 9 nucleotides align to TRBD1. Germline V gene data show CDR1 as SGHRS and CDR2 as YFSETQ. This CDR3 has 15 amino acids. V shed 4 bases and J 4 bases; nucleotides not matched to a gene: 6. The CDR3 DNA is TGCGCCAGCAGCCCGACCGACAGGGGGAATCAGCCCCAGCATTTT. It yields the protein CASSPTDRGNQPQHF.

This chain connects TRBV6-2 or TRBV6-3 to TRBJ2-3; 14 nucleotides agree with TRBD2. The CDR3 is 17 amino acids. The V gene's germline CDR1 is MNHEY and CDR2 SVGEGT. Trimming cost V 4 bases and J 4 bases; bases outside gene matches: 7. The DNA of the CDR3 is TGTGCCAGCAGTTCCCGACTAGCGGGGGGGCCGGCAGATACGCAGTATTTT. This encodes CASSSRLAGGPADTQYF.

This chain connects TRBV7-3 to TRBJ2-3; tentative D call: TRBD1 (6 bases). This CDR3 region has 14 residues. Germline V gives CDR1 SGHTA, CDR2 FQGTGA. Trimming took 3 bases from V and 2 from J, leaving 9 bases between them. The CDR3 loop is CASSFGDTTDTQYF. The CDR3 region has the DNA TGTGCCAGCAGCTTCGGGGACACCACAGATACGCAGTATTTT.

The chain joins TRBV21-1 to TRBJ1-5; no check of the table's D call, TRBD1, against the DNA was made. TRBV21-1 is a documented pseudogene. This CDR3 has 15 residues. CDR3 amino acids: CASSKTGGADQPQHF. In DNA form, the CDR3 reads TGTGCCAGCAGCAAAACAGGGGGCGCGGATCAGCCCCAGCATTTT.

This clone was seen just once. The chain is built from TRBV5-1 and TRBJ2-5; D ambiguous. From germline, CDR1 is SGHRS and CDR2 YFSETQ. This CDR3 has 13 residues. The V gene lost 4 bases and the J gene lost 5 bases, with 12 bases spanning the gap. CDR3 sequence: CASSVGHGETQYF. For the CDR3, the DNA is TGCGCCAGCAGCGTGGGTCATGGGGAGACCCAGTACTTC.

J is TRBJ2-5 and V is TRBV18; D is ambiguous. Trimming left V 3 bases short and J 2 bases short, with 13 bases between. The CDR3 contains 15 residues. From germline, CDR1 is KGHSH and CDR2 LQKENI. CDR3 nucleotide sequence: TGTGCCAGCTCACCGGCTTCTAGGAATCAAGAGACCCAGTACTTC. Amino acid sequence: CASSPASRNQETQYF.